The sequence of this T cell receptor beta chain was determined in a study of shared clonotypes between healthy human individuals. Of note for this clone: Its target is not known.

The data were produced by immunoSEQ multiplex PCR, yet TCRdb's version contains in-frame clones alone and is incomplete. Seen here are 2,500,000 or so clones, 85% to 95% observed once, and the top ten hold roughly 0.34%. Findings and caveats of the study: It was observed that approximately 5% of naive CD4 clonotypes were shared across several donors.

Sequences were obtained from naive CD4+ T cells from PBMCs. Specified subset: CD45RA+ positively selected. The origin of this receptor is a man aged 18-30 years in good health. Some clones in this sample may be carry-over from other donors' samples.

CDR3 in amino acids: CASSLGDGTARNIQYF. Here the CDR3 DNA reads TGTGCCAGCAGCTTAGGAGATGGGACTGCGAGAAACATTCAGTACTTC. The chain is built from TRBV7-2 and TRBJ2-4; tentatively, D is TRBD2 (6 bases). V lost 1 base, J lost 6 bases, and 16 bases lay in between. Looked up from germline, CDR1 is SGHTA and CDR2 is FQGNSA. This CDR3 contains 16 residues.